A selection of T cell receptor beta chains follows, all from one sample in a study of T cell responses to AZD1222 COVID-19 vaccine. Clones were read by immunoSEQ multiplex PCR, and TCRdb kept only the in-frame ones, dropping some. The sample holds about 140,000 clones, just over 90% seen once. The material was peripheral blood, obtained 28 days after the second AZD1222 dose. Receptor source: an adult who received the AZD1222 COVID-19 vaccine. Both conserved end residues are part of each CDR3. A D gene is named only where the DNA matches it firmly. Clone size is given for some rows only: seen once, a few or many times, or a class if the clone is expanded.

j_call: TRBJ2-5
clone_size: .
d_call: TRBD2
v_call: TRBV6-2/TRBV6-3
cdr3_nt: TGTGCCAGCAGTAAGGGCCGGAGCGGGAGAAGGGAAGAGACCCAGTACTTC
cdr3_aa: CASSKGRSGRREETQYF

j_call: TRBJ2-1
clone_size: .
d_call: .
v_call: TRBV4-3
cdr3_nt: TGCGCCAGCAGCCAAGAGGTAGGGTACAATGAGCAGTTCTTC
cdr3_aa: CASSQEVGYNEQFF

j_call: TRBJ2-7
clone_size: once
d_call: .
v_call: TRBV27
cdr3_nt: TGTGCCAGCAGTTTAGGGGGCTACGAGCAGTACTTC
cdr3_aa: CASSLGGYEQYF

j_call: TRBJ2-1
clone_size: once
d_call: .
v_call: TRBV3-1/TRBV3-2
cdr3_nt: TGTGCCAGCAGCCAACAAGGGCCTTCCGCCAATGAGCAGTTCTTC
cdr3_aa: CASSQQGPSANEQFF

j_call: TRBJ2-1
clone_size: .
d_call: .
v_call: TRBV23-1
cdr3_nt: TGCGCCAGCAGTCAATCTCGATGGTCCCTCGAGGGGGGGGGTTCCAATGAGCAGTTCTTC
cdr3_aa: CASSQSRWSLEGGGSNEQFF

j_call: TRBJ2-3
clone_size: once
d_call: TRBD1
v_call: TRBV24-1
cdr3_nt: TGTGCCACCAGTGACCGTCGGACAGGGGAAACAGATACGCAGTATTTT
cdr3_aa: CATSDRRTGETDTQYF

j_call: TRBJ1-1
clone_size: .
d_call: .
v_call: TRBV7-2
cdr3_nt: TGTGCCAGCAGCTTAGTGGTAAACACTGAAGCTTTCTTT
cdr3_aa: CASSLVVNTEAFF

j_call: TRBJ1-4
clone_size: .
d_call: .
v_call: TRBV21-1
cdr3_nt: TGTGCCAGCAGCAAAGATAGGGATGAAAAACTGTTTTTT
cdr3_aa: CASSKDRDEKLFF

j_call: TRBJ2-5
clone_size: once
d_call: .
v_call: TRBV7-9
cdr3_nt: TGTGCCAGCAGCTTAACAGCGTACCAAGAGACCCAGTACTTC
cdr3_aa: CASSLTAYQETQYF

j_call: TRBJ1-1
clone_size: .
d_call: .
v_call: TRBV5-5
cdr3_nt: TGTGCCAGCAGCTTCTTGACAAGACGCTTCACTGAAGCTTTCTTT
cdr3_aa: CASSFLTRRFTEAFF

j_call: TRBJ2-3
clone_size: .
d_call: .
v_call: TRBV27
cdr3_nt: TGTGCCAGCAGTTTCTGGGCAGGACCCCCCCCAGATACGCAGTATTTT
cdr3_aa: CASSFWAGPPPDTQYF

j_call: TRBJ1-1
clone_size: .
d_call: .
v_call: TRBV5-8
cdr3_nt: TGTGCCAGCAGCCCGTCGGGGGGCACTGAAGCTTTCTTT
cdr3_aa: CASSPSGGTEAFF

j_call: TRBJ1-5
clone_size: few
d_call: TRBD1
v_call: TRBV20-1
cdr3_nt: TGCAGTGCTAGTAGGGGGGACAGGGTCAATCAGCCCCAGCATTTT
cdr3_aa: CSASRGDRVNQPQHF

j_call: TRBJ1-2
clone_size: .
d_call: .
v_call: TRBV27
cdr3_nt: TGTGCCAGCAGTCCGTCCGGTCGACGGTTAGGCTACACCTTC
cdr3_aa: CASSPSGRRLGYTF

j_call: TRBJ1-1
clone_size: once
d_call: .
v_call: TRBV7-2
cdr3_nt: TGTGCCAGCAGCTTAGGGGGGGCACTAGACTCTGAAGCTTTCTTT
cdr3_aa: CASSLGGALDSEAFF

j_call: TRBJ1-1
clone_size: .
d_call: .
v_call: TRBV5-1
cdr3_nt: TGCGCCAGCAGCTTAAGCGGGGGGTGGAACACTGAAGCTTTCTTT
cdr3_aa: CASSLSGGWNTEAFF

j_call: TRBJ1-1
clone_size: .
d_call: .
v_call: TRBV7-9
cdr3_nt: TGTGCCAGCAGCTTAGCGGGGGCCACTGAAGCTTTCTTT
cdr3_aa: CASSLAGATEAFF

j_call: TRBJ1-2
clone_size: .
d_call: TRBD1
v_call: TRBV19
cdr3_nt: TGTGCCAGTAGTTCGGGACAGGGGAACTATGGCTACACCTTC
cdr3_aa: CASSSGQGNYGYTF

j_call: TRBJ1-5
clone_size: .
d_call: .
v_call: TRBV28
cdr3_nt: TGTGCCAGCAGTTTCCGCCGGGACGGAGCACAGCCCCAGCATTTT
cdr3_aa: CASSFRRDGAQPQHF

j_call: TRBJ1-5
clone_size: .
d_call: .
v_call: TRBV4-1
cdr3_nt: TGCGCCAGCAGCGGAAGGACGGATTATAGCAATCAGCCCCAGCATTTT
cdr3_aa: CASSGRTDYSNQPQHF

j_call: TRBJ1-6
clone_size: .
d_call: TRBD1
v_call: TRBV2
cdr3_nt: TGTGCCAGCAGTGAAGAGGGACAGGGGTACAATTCACCCCTCCACTTT
cdr3_aa: CASSEEGQGYNSPLHF

j_call: TRBJ2-5
clone_size: .
d_call: TRBD2
v_call: TRBV5-1
cdr3_nt: TGCGCCAGCAGCAGAACTAGCGCCCAAGAGACCCAGTACTTC
cdr3_aa: CASSRTSAQETQYF